This T cell receptor (beta chain) was captured in a study of T cell clones after liver transplantation. Across the study: Liver transplant recipients had immunosuppression withdrawal attempted within 2 years. TCRbeta sequencing after a pre-transplant mixed lymphocyte reaction identified graft-donor-reactive clones, later tracked in post-transplant blood.

Study-wide results and caveats: A larger donor-reactive than third-party decline suggested partial antigen-specific deletion.

On this clone itself: The antigen is unknown.

Alloreactive TCRbeta sequences came from sequencing proliferating CFSE-low cells in the MLR. Graft donor PBMCs, splenocytes, lymph-node cells, or third-party PBMCs stimulated pre-transplant recipient cells. Assay: immunoSEQ multiplex PCR; the TCRdb copy retains only in-frame clones and omits some. The sample consists of a few thousand clones, around 27% of them appearing once. Input material: CD4+ T cells from cultured PBMCs. The clonotype comes from a human patient who received a liver transplant. Some T cells may have originated in the graft donor.

The CDR3 DNA follows: TGTGCCAGCTCACCCCTACACCAAGAGACCCAGTACTTC. Its translation is CASSPLHQETQYF. The chain recombines TRBV18 with TRBJ2-5; D is unresolved. Trimming removed 3 bases at V and 0 bases at J, with 5 bases between. Looked up from germline, CDR1 is KGHSH and CDR2 is LQKENI. CDR3 length: 13 residues.